Below are 24 T cell receptor beta chains sequenced from a single sample in a study of T cells in tuberculosis. Profiling relied on immunoSEQ multiplex PCR, and the TCRdb table lists in-frame clones only, not all of them. The sample has 6,500 to 9,500 clones; approximately 95% are singletons. Sequencing was done on a sample of PBMCs. The receptors stem from an adult with tuberculosis.

V and J are TRBV19 and TRBJ1-1, with D uncertain. The CDR3 loop spans 13 amino acids. CDR1 is LNHDA and CDR2 is SQIVND in the germline V gene (reference sequence). V was trimmed by 2 bases and J by 3 bases, leaving 7 bases between them. In DNA form, the CDR3 reads TGTGCCAGTAGTATAACAGCTCACACTGAAGCTTTCTTT. Protein sequence: CASSITAHTEAFF.

A single count supports this clone. V is TRBV11-3 and J is TRBJ2-3; a possible D gene is TRBD2 (6 bases). The germline gives CDR1 SGHNT, CDR2 YENEEA. The CDR3 totals 14 residues. V lost 0 bases to trimming and J lost 5 bases, with 9 bases between them. The CDR3 loop is CASSLEGGGDTQYF. The CDR3 bases are TGTGCCAGCAGCTTAGAGGGAGGAGGAGATACGCAGTATTTT.

The rearrangement links TRBV4-2 to TRBJ1-1, with D possibly matching TRBD1 (6 bases). CDR1 is LGHNA and CDR2 is YNFKEQ in the germline V gene. This CDR3 region has 14 residues. Trimming removed 3 bases from V and 5 bases from J, with 13 bases in between. In DNA form, the CDR3 reads TGTGCCAGCAGCCAGGAACAGGGTAATACTGAAGCTTTCTTT. Translating it yields CASSQEQGNTEAFF.

The V and J genes are TRBV29-1 and TRBJ1-2; D perhaps matches TRBD1 (5 bases). The CDR3 has 11 amino acids. Germline values: CDR1 SQVTM, CDR2 ANQGSEA. Trimming cost V 7 bases and J 6 bases, with 12 bases left between them. CDR3 amino acids: CSARRGDGYTF. CDR3 DNA: TGCAGCGCCCGACGGGGGGATGGCTACACCTTC.

V is TRBV5-6 and J is TRBJ1-4, with TRBD1 as a possible D gene (5 bases). The CDR3 consists of 14 residues. Trimming pared 0 bases from V and 4 bases from J, leaving 7 bases between. The germline V gene encodes CDR1 SGHDT and CDR2 YYEEEE. As DNA, the CDR3 is TGTGCCAGCAGCTTGGAGGGGATTAATGAAAAACTGTTTTTT. Its protein is CASSLEGINEKLFF.

V usage is TRBV6-1 and J usage is TRBJ2-7; no firm D call. This CDR3 contains 14 residues. Trimming took off 1 base at V and 2 bases at J, with 9 bases between the two ends. Germline CDR1 MNHNS, CDR2 SASEGT. The CDR3 reads CASSEVELPYEQYF. The CDR3 bases are TGTGCCAGCAGTGAAGTAGAACTCCCCTACGAGCAGTACTTC.

The chain carries TRBV19 and TRBJ2-3; TRBD2 matches at 10 bases. V was pared by 5 bases and J by 4 bases, with 9 bases of the junction left unmatched. Germline CDR1 is LNHDA and CDR2 is SQIVND (reference sequence). The CDR3 extends over 16 amino acids. DNA of the CDR3: TGTGCCAGTAGTCCACCCCTAGCGGGGGTTGCAGATACGCAGTATTTT. Translation gives CASSPPLAGVADTQYF.

This chain joins TRBV7-8 and TRBJ2-7; a possible D gene is TRBD2 (5 bases). The CDR3 has 14 amino acids. Between the trimmed V and J ends, which lost 3 bases and 2 bases, there was a span of 11 bases. Germline V lookup: CDR1 SGHVS, CDR2 FQNEAQ. The DNA for the CDR3 is TGTGCCAGCAGCTTTTCGGGGTTTACCTACGAGCAGTACTTC. Translated, it gives CASSFSGFTYEQYF.

The genes are TRBV6-5 and TRBJ1-2, with 9 bases identical to TRBD1. Unmatched junction bases numbered 5, after V lost 6 bases and J lost 3 bases. The CDR3 contains 14 residues. CDR1 is MNHEY and CDR2 is SVGAGI in the germline V gene. The CDR3 spells CASSEDRGYYGYTF. CDR3 nucleotides: TGTGCCAGCAGCGAGGACAGGGGCTACTATGGCTACACCTTC.

The chain recombines TRBV5-1 with TRBJ1-1; TRBD1 is a possible D gene (5 bases). The germline gives CDR1 SGHRS, CDR2 YFSETQ. The CDR3 is made up of 15 amino acids. The V end lost 1 base, the J end lost 5 bases, and 15 bases lay between the germline ends. CDR3 DNA sequence: TGCGCCAGCAGCTTGACTAGGGGACTCAGGACTGAAGCTTTCTTT. Its translation is CASSLTRGLRTEAFF.

The J gene is TRBJ1-2, the V gene TRBV12-5; no firm D call. The CDR3 extends over 14 amino acids. Looked up from germline, CDR1 is LGHNT and CDR2 is FRNRAP. Trimming removed 1 base from V and 8 bases from J, with 14 bases in between. The DNA for the CDR3 is TGTGCTAGTGGTTTGGGGGCCCGTCTTGTAGGCTACACCTTC. Its protein is CASGLGARLVGYTF.

The V call is TRBV5-1, the J call TRBJ2-2; D gene ambiguous. The V gene's germline CDR1 is SGHRS and CDR2 YFSETQ. The V end lost 1 base, the J end lost 1 base, and 2 bases lay between the germline ends. The CDR3 is made up of 13 amino acids. The chain's CDR3 is CASSLQNTGELFF. In nucleotides, the CDR3 is TGCGCCAGCAGCTTGCAGAACACCGGGGAGCTGTTTTTT. Full variable domain (rest looked up from reference TRBV5-1 and TRBJ2-2): KAGVTQTPRYLIKTRGQQVTLSCSPISGHRSVSWYQQTPGQGLQFLFEYFSETQRNKGNFPGRFSGRQFSNSRSEMNVSTLELGDSALYLCASSLQNTGELFFGEGSRLTVL.

The chain recombines TRBV2 with TRBJ2-3; TRBD1 matches 9 bases. The V gene end was trimmed by 4 bases and the J gene end by 5 bases; junction bases not matched to a gene: 7. Germline V CDR1 and CDR2: SNHLY, FYNNEI. The CDR3 contains 15 residues. The CDR3 bases are TGTGCCAGCAGTGTTGGGACAGGGAGTAAAGATACGCAGTATTTT. Residues: CASSVGTGSKDTQYF.

V usage is TRBV4-1 and J usage is TRBJ2-7; 10 positions agree with TRBD2. J was trimmed by 2 bases and V by 3 bases; bases with no gene match: 7. From germline, CDR1 is MGHRA and CDR2 YSYEKL. This CDR3 is 16 amino acids long. CDR3 protein: CASSHLAGGLPYEQYF. In DNA, the CDR3 is TGCGCCAGCAGCCACTTAGCGGGGGGCCTCCCCTACGAGCAGTACTTC.

The CDR3 DNA sequence: TGTGCCAGCATCGGCCCAAGGACAGGGACTAACTATGGCTACACCTTC. Translation gives CASIGPRTGTNYGYTF. The rearrangement links TRBV2 to TRBJ1-2; TRBD1 agrees at 8 bases. The CDR3 consists of 16 residues. After removal of 7 bases from V and 0 bases from J, the junction contained 10 bases not matched to a gene. From germline, CDR1 is SNHLY and CDR2 FYNNEI.

CDR3 sequence reads: CASRFPGTGELFF. CDR3 sequence (DNA): TGTGCCAGCAGATTCCCGGGGACCGGGGAGCTGTTTTTT. The chain uses TRBV6-5 and TRBJ2-2; tentative D call: TRBD2 (5 bases). The CDR3 spans 13 residues. CDR1 is MNHEY, CDR2 SVGAGI, per germline. Trimming removed 6 bases from V and 5 bases from J, with 10 bases in between.

The chain uses TRBV7-9 and TRBJ2-7; 11 bases map to TRBD2. Germline CDR1 and CDR2: SEHNR and FQNEAQ (reference sequence). The CDR3 is made up of 19 amino acids. V lost 6 bases, J lost 0 bases, and 16 bases stayed unmatched. The CDR3 DNA sequence: TGTGCCAGCAGTCTCGCGACTAGCGGGGAAGACCGCGGCTCCTACGAGCAGTACTTC. It is translated as CASSLATSGEDRGSYEQYF.

V and J are TRBV9 and TRBJ1-2; tentatively, D is TRBD1 (5 bases). Trimming removed 2 bases at V and 6 bases at J, with 20 bases between. Germline V gives CDR1 SGDLS, CDR2 YYNGEE. The CDR3 consists of 16 residues. The CDR3, as DNA: TGTGCCAGCAGCGTTGGTGGGGCAACCCCTGGGAATGGCTACACCTTC. Translating it yields CASSVGGATPGNGYTF.

This clone appeared a few times. Mismatch with germline at one junction end may stem from a read error. The chain joins TRBV6-1 to TRBJ2-7; no clear D gene. The CDR3 is 12 amino acids. The germline V gene encodes CDR1 MNHNS and CDR2 SASEGT. CDR3 DNA sequence: TGTGCCAGCGTGGCCATCTCCTCCGAGCAGTACTTC. Amino acid sequence: CASVAISSEQYF.

J is TRBJ1-3 and V is TRBV5-4; maybe TRBD1 (5 bases). V was cut by 0 bases and J by 4 bases, with 11 bases left in between. CDR1 is SGHNT and CDR2 is YYREEE in the germline V gene (reference sequence). The CDR3 has 15 amino acids. CDR3 amino acids: CASSLGAGSGNTIYF. In DNA, the CDR3 is TGTGCCAGCAGCTTGGGGGCAGGGTCAGGAAACACCATATATTTT.

This sequence joins TRBV19 and TRBJ2-1; 7 bases fit TRBD1. The CDR3 is made up of 14 amino acids. CDR1 and CDR2 from the germline V gene are LNHDA and SQIVND (reference sequence). The V segment lost 5 bases and the J segment 5 bases; nucleotides outside the gene matches: 6. The CDR3 DNA follows: TGTGCCAGTAGTCCTCGGGGACAGCACAATGAGCAGTTCTTC. It codes for CASSPRGQHNEQFF.

This sequence joins TRBV7-7 and TRBJ2-5, with 14 bases lining up with TRBD2. J was trimmed by 3 bases and V by 1 base; bases with no gene match: 7. The CDR3 has 18 residues. The germline V gene has CDR1 SSHAT and CDR2 FNYEAQ (reference sequence). CDR3 sequence: CASSLGLAGGPSEETQYF. As DNA, the CDR3 is TGTGCCAGCAGCTTAGGACTAGCGGGAGGGCCATCAGAAGAGACCCAGTACTTC.

The V gene is TRBV11-2, the J gene TRBJ2-7; D unresolved. Trimming removed 3 bases from V and 0 bases from J, with 6 bases in between. The CDR3 extends over 13 amino acids. Germline V gene sequence: CDR1 SGHAT, CDR2 FQNNGV. The CDR3 DNA reads as TGTGCCAGCAGCTTCCTGAGCTCCTACGAGCAGTACTTC. This translates into CASSFLSSYEQYF.

The chain combines TRBV2 with TRBJ1-4; the D is unclear. CDR1 and CDR2 from the germline V gene are SNHLY and FYNNEI. CDR3 size: 13 residues. Trimming left V 6 bases short and J 4 bases short, with 9 bases between. Here the CDR3 reads CASRLRSNEKLFF. CDR3 nucleotides: TGTGCCAGCAGGCTCAGAAGTAATGAAAAACTGTTTTTT.